The T cell receptor beta chain described here comes from a study of response to subunit inactivated influenza vaccine. In TCRdb, the RT-PCR reads were re-called with MiXCR into one record per CDR3 protein. The sample lists about 700,000 distinct CDR3 sequences, 15% to 18% occurring once. The CDR3 totals 13 residues. Trimming cost V 6 bases and J 4 bases, with 13 bases left between them. Looked up from germline, CDR1 is MNHEY and CDR2 is SVGEGT. This specimen was PBMCs from blood, taken about 11 days after vaccination. This TCR came from a man aged 50-60 years who received an inactivated influenza vaccine. The chain couples TRBV6-2 or TRBV6-3 to TRBJ2-7; a weak D match, TRBD2 (5 bases). The CDR3 nucleotides read TGTGCCAGCAGACCGGGAACGCTTTACGAGCAGTACTTC. Encoded protein: CASRPGTLYEQYF.